The clone carrying this TCR beta chain came up many times. cDNA molecules, individually, were tagged with unique molecular identifiers. Each CDR3 protein gets one entry after TCRdb re-called the 5' RACE reads with MiXCR. The sample contains some 67,000 distinct CDR3 sequences, roughly 15% of which appear only once. V lost 2 bases and J lost 3; bases outside the gene matches: 6. The CDR3 is made up of 14 amino acids. Germline V gene data show CDR1 as DFQATT and CDR2 as SNEGSKA (reference sequence). The entry originates in a study of early T cells in non-severe SARS-CoV-2 infection. Across the whole study: With bulk RNA from unsorted whole blood as input, sequencing yielded unpaired chains.

The chain carries TRBV20-1 and TRBJ1-1; 7 nucleotides line up with TRBD1. Input material: whole blood. This sequence was found in an adult who was a healthcare worker with PCR-confirmed SARS-CoV-2 infection or an uninfected control (not recorded which). The CDR3: CSARSTGRDTEAFF. In nucleotides, the CDR3 is TGCAGTGCTAGATCGACAGGGAGGGACACTGAAGCTTTCTTT.